This T cell receptor (beta chain) was sequenced during a study of shared clonotypes between healthy human individuals. Study-level findings and limits: The sampled material consisted only of blood, and tissue repertoires are likely to differ. Despite large depth, sorted-subset datasets appeared incompletely sequenced.

Deep was the level at which the assay was run. The repertoire was sequenced with immunoSEQ multiplex PCR; TCRdb's copy has only in-frame clones and lacks some. The data contain about 2,200,000 clones, 85% to 95% of them singletons. As regards this clone: The target antigen is unknown. One end of the junction fails to match germline, which may point to a read error.

CD45RO-negative cells were positively selected for CCR7, leaving out terminally differentiated effector memory CD45RA+ cells. The donors, all of them Caucasian adults, lived in Nashville, Tennessee. Per the germline V gene, CDR1 is SEHNR and CDR2 is FQNEAQ (reference sequence). The CDR3 totals 14 residues. Sequencing was carried out using naive CD8+ T cells from PBMCs. J is TRBJ2-7 and V is TRBV7-9; D perhaps matches TRBD2 (5 bases). This clonotype was sampled from a man aged 18 to 35 in good health. Some clones in this sample may be carry-over from other donors' samples. CDR3 in amino acids: CANSLDSVTVEQYF. The CDR3 nucleotides are TGTGCCAACAGCTTAGATAGCGTGACTGTCGAGCAGTACTTC.